The rows below give T cell receptor beta chains drawn from one sample of a study of CD8 T cells in Susac syndrome. MiXCR, run by TCRdb on the immunoSEQ multiplex PCR reads, gives a single entry per CDR3 protein. This sample yields almost 450,000 distinct CDR3 sequences, of which around 85% are seen a single time; 0.09% to 0.15% belongs to the top ten. The sample comprised CD8+ T cells from PBMCs. The receptor set was obtained from a human donor with multiple sclerosis. Each CDR3 is given with its conserved first and last residue. The D gene is left open where the match is weak. Expanded clones get a size class; other rows say once, few or many, or leave the size out.

DNA: TGTGCCAGCAGTGCGGGACTAGCGGGGGGATCAGATACGCAGTATTTT
CDR3: CASSAGLAGGSDTQYF
J: TRBJ2-3
V: TRBV12-3/TRBV12-4
size: NA
D: TRBD2

DNA: TGTGCCAGCAGCACCGGGACGGAAAATCAGCCCCAGCATTTT
CDR3: CASSTGTENQPQHF
J: TRBJ1-5
V: TRBV9
size: NA
D: NA

DNA: TGTGCCAGCGGGGACGGACAAGAGACCCAGTACTTC
CDR3: CASGDGQETQYF
J: TRBJ2-5
V: TRBV6-1
size: NA
D: NA

DNA: TGTGCCAGCAGCCCTACTCCGGGACTAGCGGGAGCCTACGAGCAGTACTTC
CDR3: CASSPTPGLAGAYEQYF
J: TRBJ2-7
V: TRBV7-6
size: NA
D: TRBD2

DNA: TGTGCCAGCAGCTTCGTCAGGGCGGGCACTGAAGCTTTCTTT
CDR3: CASSFVRAGTEAFF
J: TRBJ1-1
V: TRBV7-6
size: NA
D: NA

DNA: TGCAGCGTTGCAGGGATTTCCTACAATGAGCAGTTCTTC
CDR3: CSVAGISYNEQFF
J: TRBJ2-1
V: TRBV29-1
size: NA
D: NA

DNA: TGTGCCAGCAGCGTAGGTCTAGCGGACGCCTACGAGCAGTACTTC
CDR3: CASSVGLADAYEQYF
J: TRBJ2-7
V: TRBV9
size: NA
D: TRBD2

DNA: TGTGCCAGCAGCTTCGGACAGGGTCACGAGCAGTACTTC
CDR3: CASSFGQGHEQYF
J: TRBJ2-7
V: TRBV7-6
size: NA
D: TRBD1

DNA: TGTGCCAGCAGCTTGGGGCGGGCCAACTACGAGCAGTACTTC
CDR3: CASSLGRANYEQYF
J: TRBJ2-7
V: TRBV5-4
size: NA
D: NA

DNA: TGTGCCAGCAGCCTCGGGACATGGACGGCTGGGGCCAACGTCCTGACTTTC
CDR3: CASSLGTWTAGANVLTF
J: TRBJ2-6
V: TRBV5-6
size: NA
D: NA

DNA: TGTGCCAGCAGCCCTCAGGAGGCAGGGGGAACTAACTATGGCTACACCTTC
CDR3: CASSPQEAGGTNYGYTF
J: TRBJ1-2
V: TRBV7-6
size: NA
D: TRBD1

DNA: TGCAGTGCTAGAGATATAGGACAGCCCTACGAGCAGTACTTC
CDR3: CSARDIGQPYEQYF
J: TRBJ2-7
V: TRBV20-1
size: NA
D: NA

DNA: TGTGCCAGCAGTTTTAGAACAGGGAGGCTGGACACTGAAGCTTTCTTT
CDR3: CASSFRTGRLDTEAFF
J: TRBJ1-1
V: TRBV12-3/TRBV12-4
size: NA
D: NA

DNA: TGTGCCAGCAGCTCGGGTGATCCGAGAGGGGCCAACGTCCTGACTTTC
CDR3: CASSSGDPRGANVLTF
J: TRBJ2-6
V: TRBV7-3
size: once
D: NA

DNA: TGTGCCAGCAGCTTTTATTCCAATGAGCAGTTCTTC
CDR3: CASSFYSNEQFF
J: TRBJ2-1
V: TRBV11-2
size: few
D: NA

DNA: TGCAGTGCTAGTCCCAGCGGCTACAATGAGCAGTTCTTC
CDR3: CSASPSGYNEQFF
J: TRBJ2-1
V: TRBV20-1
size: NA
D: NA

DNA: TGTGCCAGCAGTCCTTCTGAACGGACAGGGAGCTCCTACGAGCAGTACTTC
CDR3: CASSPSERTGSSYEQYF
J: TRBJ2-7
V: TRBV12-3/TRBV12-4
size: NA
D: TRBD1

DNA: TGTGCCAGTAGTATTGCGGGGGGCCATGAGCAGTTCTTC
CDR3: CASSIAGGHEQFF
J: TRBJ2-1
V: TRBV19
size: NA
D: TRBD2

DNA: TGTGCCAGCTTTCAGGGCGTGAACACTGAAGCTTTCTTT
CDR3: CASFQGVNTEAFF
J: TRBJ1-1
V: TRBV7-9
size: NA
D: NA

DNA: TGCGCCAGCAGCCAAGTTCGGGACAGCCTCAATCAGCCCCAGCATTTT
CDR3: CASSQVRDSLNQPQHF
J: TRBJ1-5
V: TRBV4-1
size: NA
D: TRBD1

DNA: TGCAGCGGGAAGACTAGCGGCAAAAACATTCAGTACTTC
CDR3: CSGKTSGKNIQYF
J: TRBJ2-4
V: TRBV29-1
size: NA
D: TRBD2

DNA: TGTGCCACCAGCAGAGGGGAGGAAGGTTTTCTGGAGACCCAGTACTTC
CDR3: CATSRGEEGFLETQYF
J: TRBJ2-5
V: TRBV15
size: NA
D: NA

DNA: TGTGCCAGCAGCCCAGCTCGGGGCGATGAGCAGTTCTTC
CDR3: CASSPARGDEQFF
J: TRBJ2-1
V: TRBV7-8
size: NA
D: NA

DNA: TGCAGCGTTGAAATGGAGAATAGGTCCTACAATGAGCAGTTCTTC
CDR3: CSVEMENRSYNEQFF
J: TRBJ2-1
V: TRBV29-1
size: NA
D: NA

DNA: TGTGCCAGCAGGGTATCGGCTGTCGATACCTACGAGCAGTACTTC
CDR3: CASRVSAVDTYEQYF
J: TRBJ2-7
V: TRBV27
size: NA
D: NA

DNA: TGTGCCAGCAGCTTCACAGGGTCACGCGGAGCTTTCTTT
CDR3: CASSFTGSRGAFF
J: TRBJ1-1
V: TRBV7-2
size: NA
D: NA

DNA: TGTGCCAGCACAGGACAGAGCTCCTACGAGCAGTACTTC
CDR3: CASTGQSSYEQYF
J: TRBJ2-7
V: TRBV6-1
size: few
D: NA

DNA: TGTGCCAGCCTGGAAGGGGCCGGGGAGCTGTTTTTT
CDR3: CASLEGAGELFF
J: TRBJ2-2
V: TRBV6-1
size: NA
D: NA

DNA: TGTGCCAGCAGCTTATATCGAGACTCTGAGCAGTACTTC
CDR3: CASSLYRDSEQYF
J: TRBJ2-7
V: TRBV7-9
size: few
D: NA

DNA: TGTGCCAGCAGCCTTCTAGGGGGGGAGGTCCACGAGCAGTACTTC
CDR3: CASSLLGGEVHEQYF
J: TRBJ2-7
V: TRBV3-1
size: NA
D: NA

DNA: TGTGCCAGTAGTATAAACACCGGGGAGCTGTTTTTT
CDR3: CASSINTGELFF
J: TRBJ2-2
V: TRBV19
size: NA
D: NA

DNA: TGTGCCAGCAGCTTATTCACGGACATAACTAATGAAAAACTGTTTTTT
CDR3: CASSLFTDITNEKLFF
J: TRBJ1-4
V: TRBV7-9
size: NA
D: NA

DNA: TGTGCCAGCAGTGACTCACCGGGACAGTACAATGAGCAGTTCTTC
CDR3: CASSDSPGQYNEQFF
J: TRBJ2-1
V: TRBV6-4
size: NA
D: TRBD1

DNA: TGTGCCAGCAGCCAAGACCGGGGATTGGAGCAGTACTTC
CDR3: CASSQDRGLEQYF
J: TRBJ2-7
V: TRBV4-2
size: NA
D: NA

DNA: TGTGCCAGCAGCTTAGATCCCGACTACTACAATGAGCAGTTCTTC
CDR3: CASSLDPDYYNEQFF
J: TRBJ2-1
V: TRBV11-2
size: NA
D: NA

DNA: TGTGCCAGCAGTTACTCGGGGGACAGGGCGACTGAAGCTTTCTTT
CDR3: CASSYSGDRATEAFF
J: TRBJ1-1
V: TRBV6-5
size: NA
D: TRBD1

DNA: TGTGCCAGCAGTTTTGGGCTAGCGGGAGGTGGTGAGCAGTTCTTC
CDR3: CASSFGLAGGGEQFF
J: TRBJ2-1
V: TRBV27
size: NA
D: TRBD2

DNA: TGTGCCAGCAGTCCCCTGGGGAGGGTCAGGCCCTACAATGAGCAGTTCTTC
CDR3: CASSPLGRVRPYNEQFF
J: TRBJ2-1
V: TRBV6-1
size: NA
D: TRBD2

DNA: TGTGCCTGGAGGTCAGACCCAGACGCTGAGCAGTTCTTC
CDR3: CAWRSDPDAEQFF
J: TRBJ2-1
V: TRBV30
size: NA
D: NA

DNA: TGTGCCTGGAGTGTAATGAGGAACACTGAAGCTTTCTTT
CDR3: CAWSVMRNTEAFF
J: TRBJ1-1
V: TRBV30
size: NA
D: NA

DNA: TGCGCCAGCAGCTTGGACGGGGATAGGGGTCCCACAGATACGCAGTATTTT
CDR3: CASSLDGDRGPTDTQYF
J: TRBJ2-3
V: TRBV5-1
size: once
D: NA

DNA: TGCGCCAGCAGCCAAGATCTTTTGGGGACAGGGACCTACGAGCAGTACTTC
CDR3: CASSQDLLGTGTYEQYF
J: TRBJ2-7
V: TRBV4-1
size: NA
D: TRBD1